These 15 T cell receptor beta chains share one sample of origin, sequenced in a study of graft-versus-host responses after intestinal transplantation. The antigens for these receptors are not known. Clones were sequenced by immunoSEQ multiplex PCR, and TCRdb holds only the in-frame ones, with some missing. The table shows roughly 120,000 clones, with about 93% occurring only once. The sample was unstimulated CD4+ T cells sorted from spleen or lymph node cells, taken before intestinal transplant. These TCRs come from a human donor who received an intestinal transplant.

This clone was seen more than once but under ten times. The V and J genes are TRBV19 and TRBJ1-2; no definite D call. V was trimmed by 5 bases and J by 3 bases, leaving 13 bases between them. Germline lookup yields CDR1 LNHDA and CDR2 SQIVND (reference sequence). CDR3 size: 14 residues. The CDR3 reads CASSYDSTDYGYTF. CDR3 DNA: TGTGCCAGTAGTTATGACTCAACCGACTATGGCTACACCTTC.

The chain employs TRBV7-3 and TRBJ2-7; the D call may be TRBD1 or TRBD2 (5 bases each). The CDR3 is 13 amino acids. Germline V gene data show CDR1 as SGHTA and CDR2 as FQGTGA. Trimming stripped 5 bases from V and 0 bases from J, with 8 bases between. The CDR3 DNA reads as TGTGCCAGCAGCCGTGGGGGCTCCTACGAGCAGTACTTC. This sequence encodes CASSRGGSYEQYF.

The genes are TRBV5-1 and TRBJ2-2; D not certain. V lost 0 bases, J lost 1 base, and 4 bases lay in between. This CDR3 contains 14 residues. The V gene's germline CDR1 is SGHRS and CDR2 YFSETQ. In DNA, the CDR3 is TGCGCCAGCAGCTTGGGGCGGAACACCGGGGAGCTGTTTTTT. Translating it yields CASSLGRNTGELFF.

This chain uses TRBV5-1 with TRBJ2-7; TRBD2 matches 10 bases. This CDR3 is built from 15 residues. Germline CDR1 and CDR2: SGHRS and YFSETQ. V lost 3 bases and J lost 4; bases outside the gene matches: 7. The CDR3 coding sequence is TGCGCCAGCAGCTCCTCACTAGCGGGATCGTACGAGCAGTACTTC. It specifies CASSSSLAGSYEQYF. Together with reference TRBV5-1 and TRBJ2-7, the CDR3 gives the full variable domain: KAGVTQTPRYLIKTRGQQVTLSCSPISGHRSVSWYQQTPGQGLQFLFEYFSETQRNKGNFPGRFSGRQFSNSRSEMNVSTLELGDSALYLCASSSSLAGSYEQYFGPGTRLTVT.

This rearrangement joins TRBV5-4 to TRBJ1-1, with D possibly matching TRBD1 (5 bases). This CDR3 comprises 15 residues. The V and J ends lost 4 bases and 3 bases respectively, with 16 bases between them. Germline CDR1 and CDR2: SGHNT and YYREEE (reference sequence). CDR3 in DNA: TGTGCCAGCAGCCCAGCGGGGCAGGGAGACACTGAAGCTTTCTTT. This encodes CASSPAGQGDTEAFF. The full variable domain, in which reference TRBV5-4 and TRBJ1-1 provide the parts outside the CDR3, is ETGVTQSPTHLIKTRGQQVTLRCSSQSGHNTVSWYQQALGQGPQFIFQYYREEENGRGNFPPRFSGLQFPNYSSELNVNALELDDSALYLCASSPAGQGDTEAFFGQGTRLTVV.

This clone was seen a few times. The chain carries TRBV11-2 and TRBJ2-7; 11 bases match TRBD2. The ends lost 3 bases at V and 0 bases at J; junction bases unmatched: 4. The length of the CDR3 is 16 residues. Germline values: CDR1 SGHAT, CDR2 FQNNGV. The CDR3 DNA reads as TGTGCCAGCAGCTTCCTAGCGGGAGGTAGCTCCTACGAGCAGTACTTC. Its protein is CASSFLAGGSSYEQYF.

This rearrangement joins TRBV10-1 to TRBJ2-1; 7 nucleotides align to TRBD1. Germline values: CDR1 WNHNN, CDR2 SYGVQD (reference sequence). CDR3 size: 14 residues. J was trimmed by 5 bases and V by 6 bases; bases with no gene match: 7. CDR3 nucleotides: TGCGCCAGCAGACCAAACACAGGGGACAATGAGCAGTTCTTC. Amino acids: CASRPNTGDNEQFF.

J is TRBJ1-3 and V is TRBV27; D might be TRBD1 (5 bases). The germline V gene has CDR1 MNHEY and CDR2 SMNVEV (reference sequence). The V end lost 5 bases, the J end lost 6 bases, and 11 bases lay between the germline ends. The CDR3 covers 13 residues. CDR3: CASSGATANTIYF. The CDR3 nucleotides read TGTGCCAGCAGTGGGGCCACCGCAAACACCATATATTTT.

A word on this clone: The junction does not match germline at one end; this may be a read error. V gene TRBV5-6 combines with J gene TRBJ1-1, with 9 positions matching TRBD1. The CDR3 runs 14 residues. Germline V gene lookup returns CDR1 SGHDT and CDR2 YYEEEE. DNA of the CDR3: TGTGCCAGCAGATTGGGACAGGGAAGCACTGAAGCTTTCTTT. As protein: CASRLGQGSTEAFF.

The chain employs TRBV2 and TRBJ1-1; 10 nucleotides align to TRBD1. The CDR3 loop spans 13 amino acids. The germline gives CDR1 SNHLY, CDR2 FYNNEI. V shed 8 bases and J 5 bases; nucleotides not matched to a gene: 5. CDR3 nucleotide sequence: TGTGCCAGCCCCGACAGGGGGCGGACTGAAGCTTTCTTT. This translates into CASPDRGRTEAFF.

The chain couples TRBV9 to TRBJ2-1; D is undetermined. The germline V gene has CDR1 SGDLS and CDR2 YYNGEE. The CDR3 is made up of 13 amino acids. With 1 base removed from V and 6 bases from J, the gap between germline ends came to 8 bases. The CDR3 DNA reads as TGTGCCAGCAGCGTATCTGTTGGCAATGAGCAGTTCTTC. Protein: CASSVSVGNEQFF.

V and J are TRBV12-5 and TRBJ2-1, with D perhaps TRBD1 or TRBD2 (5 bases each). The CDR3 is 12 amino acids. CDR1 LGHNT and CDR2 FRNRAP come from the germline V gene. This CDR3 reads CAEGPAGGEQFF. CDR3 DNA sequence: TGTGCCGAGGGTCCGGCTGGGGGTGAGCAGTTCTTC. The whole variable domain, remainder taken from reference TRBV12-5 and TRBJ2-1, is DARVTQTPRHKVTEMGQEVTMRCQPILGHNTVFWYRQTMMQGLELLAYFRNRAPLDDSGMPKDRFSAEMPDATLATLKIQPSEPRDSAVYFCAEGPAGGEQFFGPGTRLTVL.

This clone was seen only a few times. Other DNA sequences of this sample code for an identical CDR3. The chain combines TRBV6-5 with TRBJ1-3; D is unresolved. Germline V gives CDR1 MNHEY, CDR2 SVGAGI. Trimming removed 5 bases from V and 0 bases from J, with 8 bases in between. The CDR3 is 14 amino acids. This CDR3 reads CASSPGASGNTIYF. As DNA, the CDR3 is TGTGCCAGCAGTCCGGGAGCCTCTGGAAACACCATATATTTT.

V gene TRBV5-1 combines with J gene TRBJ1-4, with no clear D. Germline loops: CDR1 SGHRS, CDR2 YFSETQ. This CDR3 spans 14 amino acids. V lost 1 base, J lost 3 bases, and 7 bases lay in between. The CDR3 DNA reads TGCGCCAGCAGCTTGATCAGTTCTAATGAAAAACTGTTTTTT. Residues: CASSLISSNEKLFF.

The rearrangement links TRBV27 to TRBJ2-7; TRBD2 matches 10 bases. V shed 3 bases, J shed 2 bases, and the junction held 7 bases outside the gene matches. The CDR3 sequence is 16 residues long. The germline V gene encodes CDR1 MNHEY and CDR2 SMNVEV (reference sequence). CDR3 nucleotide sequence: TGTGCCAGCAGTTTGGGGCTAGCGGGAGCAGCCTACGAGCAGTACTTC. This codes for CASSLGLAGAAYEQYF.